This TCR beta chain was found in a study of PD-1 blockade in mismatch repair-deficient tumors. Regarding this clone: What it binds is not known.

TCRdb keeps only in-frame clones here, not all; method: immunoSEQ multiplex PCR. The sample includes about 15,000 clones, approximately 86% of them seen just once. Between the trimmed V and J ends, which lost 0 bases and 5 bases, there was a span of 13 bases. Germline CDR1 GTSNPN, CDR2 SVGIG (reference sequence). The CDR3 sequence is 14 residues long. This sample's time point: approximately 10-day in vitro stimulation with candidate neoantigen peptide 6. The sequence was collected from an adult with mismatch repair-deficient cancer. Sequenced material: cells cultured in vitro, taken from a patient treated with pembrolizumab. This rearrangement joins TRBV30 to TRBJ1-2; possibly TRBD1 for D (5 bases). The CDR3 is CAWSVAAGQYGYTF. CDR3 nucleotide sequence: TGTGCCTGGAGTGTAGCGGCGGGGCAATATGGCTACACCTTC.